This record covers a single TCR beta chain. The germline CDR1 and CDR2 sequences are SGHKS and YYEKEE (reference sequence). V was pared by 3 bases and J by 3 bases, with 13 bases between. The CDR3 loop spans 14 amino acids. Assay: immunoSEQ multiplex PCR; the TCRdb copy retains only in-frame clones and omits some. The repertoire holds about 87,000 clones, with approximately 86% as singletons. This record belongs to a study of blood T cell repertoires in COVID-19. The sample comprised peripheral blood. This clonotype originated in a man between 35 and 55 years old with acute or convalescent COVID-19. This chain joins TRBV5-5 and TRBJ2-7; possible D gene TRBD1, 6 bases. The CDR3, as DNA: TGTGCCAGCAGCTCAGGGGACCGAAGCTACGAGCAGTACTTC. Translation gives CASSSGDRSYEQYF.